These T cell receptor beta chains were read from a single sample in a study of T cells in Graves' hyperthyroidism and ophthalmopathy. TCRdb passed the multiplex PCR reads through MiXCR, listing each CDR3 protein once. Of roughly 280,000 distinct CDR3 sequences listed, over 20% are singletons. Sequenced material: blood. The source is a man aged 25-45 years with Graves' ophthalmopathy. Each CDR3 is given with its conserved first and last residue. A D gene is named only where the DNA matches it firmly. Clone size appears in some rows only: once, few, many, or a class for an expanded clone.

length	V	D	J	size	CDR3	DNA
15	TRBV5-6	TRBD1	TRBJ2-7	many	CASSAMGQGTYEQYF	TGTGCCAGCAGCGCGATGGGACAGGGGACCTACGAGCAGTACTTC
13	TRBV20-1	TRBD1	TRBJ2-2	NA	CSAQQGDTGELFF	TGCAGTGCGCAACAGGGGGACACCGGGGAGCTGTTTTTT
15	TRBV25-1	TRBD1	TRBJ2-3	NA	CASSGRDRSTDTQYF	TGTGCCAGCAGTGGCCGGGACAGGAGCACAGATACGCAGTATTTT
16	TRBV20-1	TRBD2	TRBJ2-1	NA	CSARDPSTSGRWEQFF	TGCAGTGCTAGAGACCCTTCTACTAGCGGGAGATGGGAGCAGTTCTTC
14	TRBV29-1	NA	TRBJ2-5	NA	CSVALVWEKETQYF	TGCAGCGTGGCACTAGTTTGGGAAAAAGAGACCCAGTACTTC
16	TRBV2	NA	TRBJ2-1	few	CASSDPLEGSYNEQFF	TGTGCCAGCAGTGACCCCCTCGAGGGATCCTACAATGAGCAGTTCTTC
13	TRBV27	NA	TRBJ1-6	few	CASRAGAGSPLHF	TGTGCCAGCAGGGCAGGGGCCGGTTCACCCCTCCACTTT
16	TRBV11-2	TRBD2	TRBJ2-2	NA	CASSGRSGGGSGELFF	TGTGCCAGCAGCGGACGAAGCGGGGGGGGGTCCGGGGAGCTGTTTTTT
13	TRBV29-1	NA	TRBJ1-1	once	CSVVVSRATEAFF	TGCAGCGTTGTGGTGAGTCGGGCCACTGAAGCTTTCTTT
15	TRBV20-1	TRBD2	TRBJ2-7	NA	CSARGTSGGRLEQYF	TGCAGTGCTAGGGGGACTAGCGGGGGGCGTTTAGAGCAGTACTTC
16	TRBV6-4	TRBD1	TRBJ2-2	few	CASRAQGAANTGELFF	TGTGCCAGCAGAGCACAGGGGGCTGCGAACACCGGGGAGCTGTTTTTT
13	TRBV12-3/TRBV12-4	NA	TRBJ2-7	NA	CASSLVQTYEQYF	TGTGCCAGCAGTTTGGTACAGACCTACGAGCAGTACTTC
14	TRBV7-2	NA	TRBJ2-2	many	CASSFYYNTGELFF	TGTGCCAGCAGCTTCTATTATAACACCGGGGAGCTGTTTTTT
15	TRBV20-1	TRBD2	TRBJ2-7	NA	CSARDSTSGYYEQYF	TGCAGTGCTAGAGATTCTACTAGCGGTTACTACGAGCAGTACTTC
14	TRBV28	NA	TRBJ2-7	many	CASSSLGDAYEQYF	TGTGCCAGCAGTTCCCTGGGAGATGCCTACGAGCAGTACTTC
16	TRBV11-2	NA	TRBJ2-7	few	CASSLDYRVPAWEQYF	TGTGCCAGCAGCTTAGATTACCGGGTCCCGGCATGGGAGCAGTACTTC
14	TRBV2	TRBD1	TRBJ1-2	many	CASQKTGASYGYTF	TGTGCCAGCCAGAAGACAGGGGCAAGCTATGGCTACACCTTC
13	TRBV19	NA	TRBJ1-2	NA	CASRLKGSRGYTF	TGTGCCAGTAGGCTTAAGGGATCCCGTGGCTACACCTTC
14	TRBV19	NA	TRBJ2-7	NA	CASSLRGASYEQYF	TGTGCCAGTAGTCTCCGTGGAGCATCCTACGAGCAGTACTTC
14	TRBV6-1	NA	TRBJ1-5	many	CASRGTDSNQPQHF	TGTGCCAGCAGGGGGACGGATAGCAATCAGCCCCAGCATTTT
14	TRBV6-2/TRBV6-3	NA	TRBJ2-5	many	CASSRTSRQETQYF	TGTGCCAGCAGTCGAACTAGCCGCCAAGAGACCCAGTACTTC
14	TRBV18	TRBD2	TRBJ2-1	many	CASSPSGNYNEQFF	TGTGCCAGCTCACCTAGCGGGAATTACAATGAGCAGTTCTTC
15	TRBV7-9	TRBD1	TRBJ2-7	NA	CASSSTGTGSYEQYF	TGTGCCAGCAGCTCAACCGGGACAGGGAGCTACGAGCAGTACTTC
15	TRBV28	NA	TRBJ2-7	NA	CASSPAHVRVYEQYF	TGTGCCAGCAGTCCCGCCCATGTTCGGGTTTACGAGCAGTACTTC
14	TRBV27	TRBD1	TRBJ1-5	many	CASSRQGANQPQHF	TGTGCCAGCAGTCGACAGGGTGCCAATCAGCCCCAGCATTTT
16	TRBV29-1	TRBD1	TRBJ2-2	once	CSVEPGTGGSAGELFF	TGCAGCGTTGAACCCGGGACAGGGGGTTCGGCCGGGGAGCTGTTTTTT
14	TRBV27	NA	TRBJ2-7	few	CASSFRNQGSEQYF	TGTGCCAGCAGTTTCCGGAACCAGGGCTCCGAGCAGTACTTC
14	TRBV7-3	NA	TRBJ2-3	many	CASSLIPYTDTQYF	TGTGCCAGCAGCTTAATCCCCTACACAGATACGCAGTATTTT
14	TRBV7-9	NA	TRBJ2-5	few	CASSLWPAGETQYF	TGTGCCAGCAGCTTATGGCCAGCAGGAGAGACCCAGTACTTC
15	TRBV15	TRBD1	TRBJ2-7	NA	CATSRSGTGGYEQYF	TGTGCCACCAGCAGATCCGGGACAGGGGGCTACGAGCAGTACTTC
21	TRBV6-6	NA	TRBJ2-3	NA	CASSYLLLGGTSRETTDTQYF	TGTGCCAGCAGTTACTTATTACTTGGGGGGACATCGCGCGAAACCACAGATACGCAGTATTTT
15	TRBV11-3	NA	TRBJ1-1	many	CASRRGQGSNTEAFF	TGTGCCAGCAGGCGAGGTCAGGGATCAAACACTGAAGCTTTCTTT
14	TRBV18	NA	TRBJ1-2	NA	CASSPSTDAYGYTF	TGTGCCAGCTCACCTTCTACGGACGCCTATGGCTACACCTTC
16	TRBV18	NA	TRBJ1-2	few	CASRPAGPRLNYGYTF	TGTGCCAGTCGTCCGGCAGGCCCTAGGTTGAACTATGGCTACACCTTC
15	TRBV7-9	TRBD1	TRBJ1-2	NA	CASSLTSGQGDCYTF	TGTGCCAGCAGCTTAACTTCCGGACAGGGGGATTGCTACACCTTC
15	TRBV12-3/TRBV12-4	NA	TRBJ1-4	NA	CASSSQTATNEKLFF	TGTGCCAGCAGTTCTCAGACGGCAACTAATGAAAAACTGTTTTTT
14	TRBV28	NA	TRBJ1-1	many	CASSLSHMNTEAFF	TGTGCCAGCAGTTTAAGCCACATGAACACTGAAGCTTTCTTT
16	TRBV12-3/TRBV12-4	TRBD2	TRBJ2-1	many	CASSFNLAGRGNEQFF	TGTGCCAGCAGTTTTAATTTAGCGGGAAGGGGGAATGAGCAGTTCTTC
14	TRBV27	NA	TRBJ2-1	NA	CASSLPGIHNEQFF	TGTGCCAGCAGTTTACCGGGAATCCACAATGAGCAGTTCTTC
16	TRBV10-2	NA	TRBJ2-3	NA	CASSERGRVSTDTQYF	TGCGCCAGCAGTGAACGAGGCAGGGTTAGCACAGATACGCAGTATTTT
13	TRBV30	TRBD2	TRBJ2-3	many	CAWERESTDTQYF	TGTGCCTGGGAGCGGGAGAGCACAGATACGCAGTATTTT
14	TRBV20-1	NA	TRBJ1-2	NA	CSATSTAPNYGYTF	TGCAGTGCTACCTCAACAGCTCCTAACTATGGCTACACCTTC
17	TRBV7-8	TRBD2	TRBJ2-1	many	CASSPWDSGRFYNEQFF	TGTGCCAGCAGCCCCTGGGATAGCGGGAGGTTCTACAATGAGCAGTTCTTC
17	TRBV6-1	NA	TRBJ1-5	NA	CASSEAWGRGSNQPQHF	TGTGCCAGCAGTGAAGCGTGGGGGCGCGGGAGCAATCAGCCCCAGCATTTT
17	TRBV6-5	TRBD2	TRBJ2-1	once	CASSYRRPSGSGYEQFF	TGTGCCAGCAGTTACCGTCGACCGAGCGGGAGTGGCTATGAGCAGTTCTTC
17	TRBV15	TRBD2	TRBJ2-1	NA	CATSSGLRPLGGNEQFF	TGTGCCACCAGCAGCGGCTTAAGACCACTGGGGGGGAATGAGCAGTTCTTC
16	TRBV20-1	TRBD1	TRBJ1-6	NA	CSARDLMGQINSPLHF	TGCAGTGCTAGAGATCTAATGGGACAGATTAATTCACCCCTCCACTTT
14	TRBV12-3/TRBV12-4	NA	TRBJ1-5	NA	CASRAQVDNQPQHF	TGTGCCAGCAGGGCACAGGTGGACAATCAGCCCCAGCATTTT
17	TRBV30	NA	TRBJ2-4	few	CAWGTEERGLAKNIQYF	TGTGCCTGGGGGACAGAGGAGCGGGGGCTAGCCAAAAACATTCAGTACTTC
12	TRBV20-1	NA	TRBJ1-1	many	CSARAGTFEAFF	TGCAGTGCTAGAGCCGGGACCTTTGAAGCTTTCTTT
14	TRBV12-3/TRBV12-4	NA	TRBJ2-3	many	CASSLLGDTDTQYF	TGTGCCAGCAGTTTGCTAGGAGACACAGATACGCAGTATTTT
15	TRBV12-5	TRBD2	TRBJ2-7	NA	CASGPGLAVSYEQYF	TGTGCTAGTGGTCCTGGACTAGCGGTCTCCTACGAGCAGTACTTC
13	TRBV20-1	NA	TRBJ2-3	few	CSGQDPHTDTQYF	TGCAGTGGCCAGGACCCTCACACAGATACGCAGTATTTT
14	TRBV6-1	NA	TRBJ2-7	few	CALNAWGSSYEQYF	TGTGCCCTCAACGCGTGGGGAAGTAGCTACGAGCAGTACTTC
13	TRBV28	NA	TRBJ2-7	many	CASSGPGRYEQYF	TGTGCCAGCAGTGGGCCGGGACGCTACGAGCAGTACTTC
15	TRBV3-1	TRBD1	TRBJ1-1	many	CASSRNGQGNTEAFF	TGTGCCAGCAGCCGAAATGGACAGGGGAACACTGAAGCTTTCTTT
16	TRBV7-2	NA	TRBJ2-2	few	CASSLGPQLPPGELFF	TGTGCCAGCAGCTTAGGTCCCCAGCTCCCGCCCGGGGAGCTGTTTTTT
15	TRBV18	TRBD2	TRBJ2-3	many	CASSPAGGYTDTQYF	TGTGCCAGCTCACCGGCGGGAGGGTATACAGATACGCAGTATTTT
16	TRBV7-9	TRBD1	TRBJ2-2	NA	CASRALGQGNTGELFF	TGTGCCAGCAGAGCACTGGGACAGGGGAACACCGGGGAGCTGTTTTTT